This T cell receptor beta chain was retrieved from a study of CD8+ T cells in alopecia areata. On the study more broadly: Treated patients were dosed with oral tofacitinib, taking 5 to 10 mg twice daily. Study-level results: Expanded CD8+ clones among the top 100, and scalp clonality, were significantly decreased by tofacitinib.

As regards this clone: No antigen is known for it.

This CDR3 is built from 14 residues. In germline, CDR1 is GTSNPN, CDR2 SVGIG (reference sequence). V lost 7 bases and J lost 0, with 13 bases in between. RNA was isolated and reverse transcribed to cDNA, the sequencing template. Generated by immunoSEQ multiplex PCR, the TCRdb table keeps only in-frame clones and is missing some. Of some 120,000 clones in the sample, 61% are singletons; the top ten hold around 5.7%. Treatment denoted: oral pan-JAK inhibitor, 5-10 mg twice daily. The specimen was CD4+ T cells sorted from blood, collected at week 4, from a patient treated with tofacitinib. This sequence joins TRBV30 and TRBJ1-3, with D tentatively TRBD1 (5 bases). This receptor was obtained from a human donor with alopecia areata. The CDR3 DNA follows: TGTGCCTCTAGGAGGGACTCCTCTGGAAACACCATATATTTT. Translation gives CASRRDSSGNTIYF.